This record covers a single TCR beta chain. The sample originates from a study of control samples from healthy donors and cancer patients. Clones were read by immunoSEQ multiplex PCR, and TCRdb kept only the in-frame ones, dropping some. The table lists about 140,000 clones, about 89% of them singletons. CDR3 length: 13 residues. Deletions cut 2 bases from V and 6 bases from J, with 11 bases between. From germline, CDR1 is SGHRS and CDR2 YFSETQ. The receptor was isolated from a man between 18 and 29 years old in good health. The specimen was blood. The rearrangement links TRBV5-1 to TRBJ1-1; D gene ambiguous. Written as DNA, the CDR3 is TGCGCCAGCAGCTTCGGGGTCGAGGCTGAAGCTTTCTTT. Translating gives CASSFGVEAEAFF.